This is a list of T cell receptor beta chains from one sample in a study of T cell repertoires in cytomegalovirus infection. Which antigens these TCRs recognize remains unknown. TCRdb used MiXCR to reprocess the reads, holding one entry per CDR3 protein. Of about 480,000 distinct CDR3 sequences in the sample, roughly 34% were seen once. The source was cultured PBMCs, collected from culture after CMV antigen stimulation. The receptors derive from a human donor in good health (CMV status not recorded). Some clones in this sample may be carry-over from other donors' samples. Both conserved end residues are part of each CDR3. D genes are given only for firm matches. Clone size is not always given. Where it is, it says once, few, many or a class for expanded clones.

>-|TRBJ2-2|TRBV19|-
TGTGCCAGTACCTTGGCAGGGGTCGGCACCGGGGAGCTGTTTTTT
CASTLAGVGTGELFF
>-|TRBJ2-7|TRBV7-9|-
TGTGCCAGCACCCCCGGGGGGCAATGGGAGCAGTACTTC
CASTPGGQWEQYF
>-|TRBJ2-2|TRBV6-4|-
TGTGCCAGCACCAGAATATCTTACACCGGGGAGCTGTTTTTT
CASTRISYTGELFF
>TRBD1|TRBJ1-5|TRBV19|-
TGTGCCAGTAGTAGATCAGGGGGCGGTCAGCCCCAGCATTTT
CASSRSGGGQPQHF
>-|TRBJ1-2|TRBV7-2|many
TGTGCCAGCAGCTTAGTGACGGCCGGAGCTAACTATGGCTACACCTTC
CASSLVTAGANYGYTF
>TRBD2|TRBJ2-3|TRBV20-1|-
TGCAGTGGTCTAGTAGCGGGAGGCCCAGATACGCAGTATTTT
CSGLVAGGPDTQYF
>-|TRBJ2-1|TRBV19|-
TGTGCCAGTAGTAGTGGGGGTGCACAAGACAATGAGCAGTTCTTC
CASSSGGAQDNEQFF
>-|TRBJ2-2|TRBV19|-
TGTGCCAGTACTCCAGGACGTTGGGGGGCGTATAACACCGGGGAGCTGTTTTTT
CASTPGRWGAYNTGELFF
>-|TRBJ2-1|TRBV4-2|-
TGTGCCAGCAGCCCAGCCCTGGCGGGTCCCTCCTACAATGAGCAGTTCTTC
CASSPALAGPSYNEQFF
>TRBD2|TRBJ2-7|TRBV6-5|-
TGTGCCACCACCCCCGGGGGGGGGTACGAGCAGTACTTC
CATTPGGGYEQYF
>-|TRBJ2-2|TRBV6-1|few
TGTGCCAGCAGTGAACGCTACACCGGGGAGCTGTTTTTT
CASSERYTGELFF
>TRBD2|TRBJ2-1|TRBV4-3|many
TGCGCCAGCAGCCAACGACTAGCGGGAGGTCGTGAGCAGTTCTTC
CASSQRLAGGREQFF
>-|TRBJ2-5|TRBV20-1|-
TGCAGTGGGAGGGCACTCCAAGAGACCCAGTACTTC
CSGRALQETQYF
>TRBD2|TRBJ2-1|TRBV6-2/TRBV6-3|-
TGTGCCAGCAGTTACCCTCTGGGACTAGCGGGAGTTCGTGAGCAGTTCTTC
CASSYPLGLAGVREQFF
>TRBD1|TRBJ2-2|TRBV2|-
TGTGCCAGCAGTAGACAGGGGGCGCCCACCGGGGAGCTGTTTTTT
CASSRQGAPTGELFF
>-|TRBJ1-1|TRBV7-8|-
TGTGCCAGCAGCTTTAGAGACGGGTGGACTGAAGCTTTCTTT
CASSFRDGWTEAFF
>-|TRBJ1-1|TRBV5-1|-
TGCGCCAGCAGCTTGGTTACAGGGATGATGAACACTGAAGCTTTCTTT
CASSLVTGMMNTEAFF
>-|TRBJ1-3|TRBV7-8|-
TGTGCCAGCAGCTTAAGGACTGTGGGAAACACCATATATTTT
CASSLRTVGNTIYF
>-|TRBJ2-1|TRBV15|few
TGTGCCACCGACCCTACGGGAGATAAGAACAATGAGCAGTTCTTC
CATDPTGDKNNEQFF
>TRBD1|TRBJ1-4|TRBV10-3|few
TGTGCCGTACGGTGGGGACAGGGGAGCGAAAAACTGTTTTTT
CAVRWGQGSEKLFF
>TRBD2|TRBJ2-1|TRBV5-4|-
TGTGCCAGCAGCTTGGTTTGGCGGGAGGGCAATCATGAGCAGTTCTTC
CASSLVWREGNHEQFF
>-|TRBJ2-1|TRBV20-1|-
TGCAGTGCTAAGCGTGGAGCCGCCTCCTACAATGAGCAGTTCTTC
CSAKRGAASYNEQFF
>TRBD1|TRBJ1-4|TRBV7-6|-
TGTGCCAGCACCCTGGGACAGGGTAATGAAAAACTGTTTTTT
CASTLGQGNEKLFF
>-|TRBJ2-6|TRBV27|-
TGTGCCAGCAGTACGGGCGTCGGTGGGCTCTCTGGGGCCAACGTCCTGACTTTC
CASSTGVGGLSGANVLTF
>TRBD2|TRBJ2-5|TRBV7-6|-
TGTGCCAGCAGCTTAGAGTCTAGCGGGAGGGCCGGTCGGGGCCAAGAGACCCAGTACTTC
CASSLESSGRAGRGQETQYF
>-|TRBJ2-5|TRBV5-4|-
TGTGCCAGCAGCTCGCCGGACTCGGCTGCGGAGACCCAGTACTTC
CASSSPDSAAETQYF
>TRBD2|TRBJ2-7|TRBV5-1|few
TGCGCCAGCAGCTTGTCAGAGGGAGGGAAGCAGTACTTC
CASSLSEGGKQYF
>-|TRBJ2-6|TRBV6-5|few
TGTGCCAGCAGTTACTCGCCGGTCCCTGGGGCCAACGTCCTGACTTTC
CASSYSPVPGANVLTF
>-|TRBJ2-3|TRBV28|-
TGTGCCAGCAGTTTATCGCCTGATACCACAGATACGCAGTATTTT
CASSLSPDTTDTQYF
>-|TRBJ1-2|TRBV10-3|few
TGTGCCATCAGTGAGTTTCCGAGCTACACCTTC
CAISEFPSYTF
>-|TRBJ2-7|TRBV7-9|-
TGTGCCAGCAGCTTAGTCTCTCCCTCCTACGAGCAGTACTTC
CASSLVSPSYEQYF
>-|TRBJ2-7|TRBV19|-
TGTGCCGCTTCCCGCCAGGGGACCTACGAGCAGTACTTC
CAASRQGTYEQYF
>TRBD1|TRBJ1-1|TRBV28|-
TGTGCCAGCCTTACCCCGGGACAGGGGGCTGGTGAAGCTTTCTTT
CASLTPGQGAGEAFF
>-|TRBJ2-1|TRBV5-4|-
TGTGCCAGCAGCTTCGGCTCTACGGAACCAAAGCGCCATGAGCAGTTCTTC
CASSFGSTEPKRHEQFF
>-|TRBJ1-3|TRBV2|-
TGTGCCAGCGGGGGCCCCGTCTCTGGAAACACCATATATTTT
CASGGPVSGNTIYF
>TRBD2|TRBJ2-1|TRBV29-1|-
TGCAGCGTTGACGCTAGCGGGAGGGGCTTTAGGAATGAGCAGTTCTTC
CSVDASGRGFRNEQFF
>-|TRBJ1-6|TRBV28|few
TGTGCCAGCAGTTTACACGGTGATAATTCACCCCTCCACTTT
CASSLHGDNSPLHF
>-|TRBJ1-2|TRBV27|-
TGTGCCAGCAGTAGAACCTCAAGGACTGGCCACTATGGCTACACCTTC
CASSRTSRTGHYGYTF
>-|TRBJ2-1|TRBV7-2|many
TGTGCCAGCAGCTTAGACAGCCCCGTCTACAATGAGCAGTTCTTC
CASSLDSPVYNEQFF
>-|TRBJ1-4|TRBV7-2|many
TGTGCCAGCAGCTTTATTAATGAAAAACTGTTTTTT
CASSFINEKLFF
>-|TRBJ2-1|TRBV28|few
TGTGCCAGCACCACCACAGGTCTCAATGAGCAGTTCTTC
CASTTTGLNEQFF
>-|TRBJ2-1|TRBV6-2/TRBV6-3|few
TGTGCCAGCAGTTACGCCGGGAGTTACAATGAGCAGTTCTTC
CASSYAGSYNEQFF
>TRBD2|TRBJ2-3|TRBV28|-
TGTGCCAGCAGTTTATTTCTAGCGGGTTATACGCAGTATTTT
CASSLFLAGYTQYF